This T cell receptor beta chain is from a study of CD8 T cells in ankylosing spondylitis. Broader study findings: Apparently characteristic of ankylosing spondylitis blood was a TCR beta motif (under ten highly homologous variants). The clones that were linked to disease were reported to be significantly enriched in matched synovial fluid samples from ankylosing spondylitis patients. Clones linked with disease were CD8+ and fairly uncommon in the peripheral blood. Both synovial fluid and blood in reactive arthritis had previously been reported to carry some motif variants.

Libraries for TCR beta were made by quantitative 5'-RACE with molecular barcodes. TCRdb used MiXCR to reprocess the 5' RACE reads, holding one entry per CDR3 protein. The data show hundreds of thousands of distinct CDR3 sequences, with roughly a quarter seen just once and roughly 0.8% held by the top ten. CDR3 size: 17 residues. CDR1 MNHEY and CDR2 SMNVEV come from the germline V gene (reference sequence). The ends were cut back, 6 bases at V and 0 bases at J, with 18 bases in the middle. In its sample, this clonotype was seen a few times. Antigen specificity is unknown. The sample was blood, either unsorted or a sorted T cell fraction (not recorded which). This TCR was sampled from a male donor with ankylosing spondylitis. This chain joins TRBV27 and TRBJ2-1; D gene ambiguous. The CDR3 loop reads CASSLFGRSSSYNEQFF. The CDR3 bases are TGTGCCAGCAGCCTTTTCGGCCGCTCGAGCTCCTACAATGAGCAGTTCTTC.